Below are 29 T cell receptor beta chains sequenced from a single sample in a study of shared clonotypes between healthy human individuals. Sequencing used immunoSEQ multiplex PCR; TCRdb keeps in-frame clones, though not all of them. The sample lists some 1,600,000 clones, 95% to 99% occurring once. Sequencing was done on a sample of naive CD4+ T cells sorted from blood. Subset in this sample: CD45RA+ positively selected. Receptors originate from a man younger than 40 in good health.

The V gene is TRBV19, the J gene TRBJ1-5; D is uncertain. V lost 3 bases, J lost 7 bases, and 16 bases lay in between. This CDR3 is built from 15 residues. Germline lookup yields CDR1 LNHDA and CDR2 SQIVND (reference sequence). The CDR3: CASSIGSGRGQPQHF. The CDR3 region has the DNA TGTGCCAGTAGTATTGGTTCGGGTCGTGGGCAGCCCCAGCATTTT.

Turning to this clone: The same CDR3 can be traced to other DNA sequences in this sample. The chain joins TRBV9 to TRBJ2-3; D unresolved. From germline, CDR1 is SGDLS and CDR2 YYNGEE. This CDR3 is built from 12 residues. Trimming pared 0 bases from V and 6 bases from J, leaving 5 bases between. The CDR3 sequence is CASSVAGDTQYF. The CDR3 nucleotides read TGTGCCAGCAGCGTAGCCGGCGATACGCAGTATTTT.

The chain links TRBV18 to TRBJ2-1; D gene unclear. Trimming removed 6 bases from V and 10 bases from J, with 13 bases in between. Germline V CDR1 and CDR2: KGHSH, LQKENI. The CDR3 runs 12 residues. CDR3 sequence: CASSLRQPEQFF. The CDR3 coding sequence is TGTGCCAGCTCCTTGCGACAACCCGAGCAGTTCTTC.

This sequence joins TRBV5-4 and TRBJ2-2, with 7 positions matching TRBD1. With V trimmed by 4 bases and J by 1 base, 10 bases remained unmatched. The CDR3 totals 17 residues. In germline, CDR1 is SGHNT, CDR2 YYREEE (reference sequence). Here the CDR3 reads CASSPGTASLNTGELFF. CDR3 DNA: TGTGCCAGCAGCCCGGGGACAGCATCCTTGAACACCGGGGAGCTGTTTTTT.

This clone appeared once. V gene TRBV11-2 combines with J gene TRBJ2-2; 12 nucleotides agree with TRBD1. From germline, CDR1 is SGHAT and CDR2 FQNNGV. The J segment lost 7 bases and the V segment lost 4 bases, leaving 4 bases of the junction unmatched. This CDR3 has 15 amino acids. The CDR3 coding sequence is TGTGCCAGCAGCTGGGACAGGGGGCGCGGCGGGGAGCTGTTTTTT. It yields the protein CASSWDRGRGGELFF. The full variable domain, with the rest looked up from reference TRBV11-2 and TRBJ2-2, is EAGVAQSPRYKIIEKRQSVAFWCNPISGHATLYWYQQILGQGPKLLIQFQNNGVVDDSQLPKDRFSAERLKGVDSTLKIQPAKLEDSAVYLCASSWDRGRGGELFFGEGSRLTVL.

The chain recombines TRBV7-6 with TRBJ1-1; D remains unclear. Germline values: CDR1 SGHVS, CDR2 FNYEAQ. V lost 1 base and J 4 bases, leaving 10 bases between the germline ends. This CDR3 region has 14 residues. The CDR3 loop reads CASSLGPGSTEAFF. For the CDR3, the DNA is TGTGCCAGCAGCTTAGGTCCCGGGAGCACTGAAGCTTTCTTT.

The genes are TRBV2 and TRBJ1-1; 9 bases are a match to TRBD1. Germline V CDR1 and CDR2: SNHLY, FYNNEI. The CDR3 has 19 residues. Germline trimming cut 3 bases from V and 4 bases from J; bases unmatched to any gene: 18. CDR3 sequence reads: CASSDDRPPLQGAPTEAFF. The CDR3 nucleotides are TGTGCCAGCAGTGACGACAGGCCACCCCTACAGGGGGCGCCCACTGAAGCTTTCTTT. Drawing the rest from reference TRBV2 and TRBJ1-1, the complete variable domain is EPEVTQTPSHQVTQMGQEVILRCVPISNHLYFYWYRQILGQKVEFLVSFYNNEISEKSEIFDDQFSVERPDGSNFTLKIRSTKLEDSAMYFCASSDDRPPLQGAPTEAFFGQGTRLTVV.

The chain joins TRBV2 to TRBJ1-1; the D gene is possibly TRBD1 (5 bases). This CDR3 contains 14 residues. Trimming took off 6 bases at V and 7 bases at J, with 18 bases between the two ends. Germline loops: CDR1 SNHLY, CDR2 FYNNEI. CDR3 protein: CASRGPGTSNEAFF. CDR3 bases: TGTGCCAGCAGGGGGCCTGGGACCTCAAATGAAGCTTTCTTT.

The CDR3 bases are TGTGCCAGCAAGGAAAAGGGGGCCTCCTACAATGAGCAGTTCTTC. This codes for CASKEKGASYNEQFF. The genes are TRBV2 and TRBJ2-1; TRBD1 matches at 7 bases. CDR3 length: 15 residues. J lost 0 bases, V lost 7 bases, and 6 bases had no gene match. Germline V gives CDR1 SNHLY, CDR2 FYNNEI.

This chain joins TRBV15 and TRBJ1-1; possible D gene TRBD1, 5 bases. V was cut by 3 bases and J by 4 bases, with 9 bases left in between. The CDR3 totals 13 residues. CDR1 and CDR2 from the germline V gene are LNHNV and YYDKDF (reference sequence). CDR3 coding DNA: TGTGCCACCAGCAGCCCAGGGCTCACTGAAGCTTTCTTT. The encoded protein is CATSSPGLTEAFF.

The CDR3 is CASSEFTGLPYEQYF. The CDR3 DNA reads as TGTGCCAGCAGTGAATTTACAGGGCTCCCCTACGAGCAGTACTTC. This rearrangement joins TRBV25-1 to TRBJ2-7; D might be TRBD1 (6 bases). CDR1 is MGHDK and CDR2 is SYGVNS in the germline V gene. V was shortened by 1 base and J by 2 bases, with 12 bases between the two germline ends. The CDR3 is 15 amino acids.

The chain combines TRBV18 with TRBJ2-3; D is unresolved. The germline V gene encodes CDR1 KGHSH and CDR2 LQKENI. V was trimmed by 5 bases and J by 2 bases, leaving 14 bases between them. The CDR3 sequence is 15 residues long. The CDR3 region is CASSSLPAPTDTQYF. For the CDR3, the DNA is TGTGCCAGCTCATCGCTCCCGGCCCCCACAGATACGCAGTATTTT.

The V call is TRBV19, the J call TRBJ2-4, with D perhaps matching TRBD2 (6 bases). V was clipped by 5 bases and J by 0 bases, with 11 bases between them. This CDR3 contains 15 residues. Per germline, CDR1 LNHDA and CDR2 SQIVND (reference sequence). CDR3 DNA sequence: TGTGCCAGTAGTGTAGGAGGGTTAGCCAAAAACATTCAGTACTTC. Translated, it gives CASSVGGLAKNIQYF.

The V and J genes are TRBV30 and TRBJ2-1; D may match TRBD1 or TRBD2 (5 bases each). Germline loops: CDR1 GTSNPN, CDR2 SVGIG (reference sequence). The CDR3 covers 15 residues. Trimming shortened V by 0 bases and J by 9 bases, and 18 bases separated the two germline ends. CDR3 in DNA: TGTGCCTGGAGTGTGAGAGGGGTGGTCTATAGTGAGCAGTTCTTC. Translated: CAWSVRGVVYSEQFF.

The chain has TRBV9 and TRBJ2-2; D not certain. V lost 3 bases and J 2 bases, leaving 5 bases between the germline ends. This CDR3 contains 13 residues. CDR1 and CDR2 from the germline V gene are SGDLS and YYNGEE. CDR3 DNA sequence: TGTGCCAGCAGCGCAGGAAACACCGGGGAGCTGTTTTTT. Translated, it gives CASSAGNTGELFF.

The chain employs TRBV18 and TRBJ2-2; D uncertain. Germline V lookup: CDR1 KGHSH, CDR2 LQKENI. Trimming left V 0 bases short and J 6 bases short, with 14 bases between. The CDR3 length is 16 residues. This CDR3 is CASSPPVQLPSGELFF. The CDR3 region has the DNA TGTGCCAGCTCACCACCGGTGCAGCTACCCTCCGGGGAGCTGTTTTTT. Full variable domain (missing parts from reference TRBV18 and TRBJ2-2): NAGVMQNPRHLVRRRGQEARLRCSPMKGHSHVYWYRQLPEEGLKFMVYLQKENIIDESGMPKERFSAEFPKEGPSILRIQQVVRGDSAAYFCASSPPVQLPSGELFFGEGSRLTVL.

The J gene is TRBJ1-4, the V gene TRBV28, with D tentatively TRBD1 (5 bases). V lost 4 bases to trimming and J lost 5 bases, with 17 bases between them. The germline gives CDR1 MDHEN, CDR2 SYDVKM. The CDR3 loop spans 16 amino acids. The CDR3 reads CASSYLDGAQNEKLFF. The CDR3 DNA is TGTGCCAGCAGTTACCTGGACGGGGCCCAAAATGAAAAACTGTTTTTT. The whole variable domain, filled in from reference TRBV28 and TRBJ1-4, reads DVKVTQSSRYLVKRTGEKVFLECVQDMDHENMFWYRQDPGLGLRLIYFSYDVKMKEKGDIPEGYSVSREKKERFSLILESASTNQTSMYLCASSYLDGAQNEKLFFGSGTQLSVL.

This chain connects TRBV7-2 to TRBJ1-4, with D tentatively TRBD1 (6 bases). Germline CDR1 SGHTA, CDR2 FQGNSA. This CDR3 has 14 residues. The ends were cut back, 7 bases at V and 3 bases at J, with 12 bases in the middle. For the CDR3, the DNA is TGTGCCAGCACCAGAGGGGGAGCTAATGAAAAACTGTTTTTT. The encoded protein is CASTRGGANEKLFF.

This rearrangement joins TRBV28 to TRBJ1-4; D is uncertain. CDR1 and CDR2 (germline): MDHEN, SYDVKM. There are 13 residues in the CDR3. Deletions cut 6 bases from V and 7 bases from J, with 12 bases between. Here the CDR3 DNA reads TGTGCCAGCAGCGGGGAACTCGGTGAAAAACTGTTTTTT. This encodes CASSGELGEKLFF.

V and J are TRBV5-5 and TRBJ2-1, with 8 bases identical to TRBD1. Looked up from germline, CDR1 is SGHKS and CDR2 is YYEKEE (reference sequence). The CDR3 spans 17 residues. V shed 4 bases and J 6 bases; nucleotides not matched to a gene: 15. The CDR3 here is CASSRGPTGQGGNEQFF. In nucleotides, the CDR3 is TGTGCCAGCAGCCGCGGACCTACCGGACAGGGTGGCAATGAGCAGTTCTTC.

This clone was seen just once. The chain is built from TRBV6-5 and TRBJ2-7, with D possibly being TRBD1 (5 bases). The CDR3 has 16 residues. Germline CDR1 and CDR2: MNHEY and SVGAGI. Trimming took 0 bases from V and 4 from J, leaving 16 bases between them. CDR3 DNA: TGTGCCAGCAGTTACTCGATTTCAGGGTCTCGATACGAGCAGTACTTC. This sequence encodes CASSYSISGSRYEQYF.

The CDR3 DNA is TGTGCCAGCAGTTTGAACGGGAAGGAAAAACTGTTTTTT. Its protein is CASSLNGKEKLFF. The chain recombines TRBV27 with TRBJ1-4; the D is unclear. From germline, CDR1 is MNHEY and CDR2 SMNVEV (reference sequence). The CDR3 is made up of 13 amino acids. Trimming stripped 3 bases from V and 8 bases from J, with 10 bases between.

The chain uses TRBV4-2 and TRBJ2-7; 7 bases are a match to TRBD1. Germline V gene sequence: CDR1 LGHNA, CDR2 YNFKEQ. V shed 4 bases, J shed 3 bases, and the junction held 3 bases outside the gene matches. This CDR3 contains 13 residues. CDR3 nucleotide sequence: TGTGCCAGCAGCCGGGACAGAAACTACGAGCAGTACTTC. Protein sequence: CASSRDRNYEQYF.

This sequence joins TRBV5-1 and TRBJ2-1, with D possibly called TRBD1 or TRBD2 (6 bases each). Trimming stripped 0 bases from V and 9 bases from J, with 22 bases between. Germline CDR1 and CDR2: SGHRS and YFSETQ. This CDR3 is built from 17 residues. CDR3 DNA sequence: TGCGCCAGCAGCTTGGCTGCAGCCGGGGGCTACAGTGGTGAGCAGTTCTTC. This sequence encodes CASSLAAAGGYSGEQFF.

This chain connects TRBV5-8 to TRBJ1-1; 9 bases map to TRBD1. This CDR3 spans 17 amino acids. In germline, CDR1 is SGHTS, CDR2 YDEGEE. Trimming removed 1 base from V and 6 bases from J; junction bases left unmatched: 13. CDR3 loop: CASSLLRDRVIGAEAFF. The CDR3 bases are TGTGCCAGCAGCTTGTTGAGGGACAGGGTGATCGGGGCTGAAGCTTTCTTT.

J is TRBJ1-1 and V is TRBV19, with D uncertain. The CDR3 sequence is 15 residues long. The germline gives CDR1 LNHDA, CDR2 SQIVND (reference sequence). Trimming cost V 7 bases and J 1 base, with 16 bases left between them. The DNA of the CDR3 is TGTGCCAGTAAGGGATTGGCAGCTGAGAACACTGAAGCTTTCTTT. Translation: CASKGLAAENTEAFF.

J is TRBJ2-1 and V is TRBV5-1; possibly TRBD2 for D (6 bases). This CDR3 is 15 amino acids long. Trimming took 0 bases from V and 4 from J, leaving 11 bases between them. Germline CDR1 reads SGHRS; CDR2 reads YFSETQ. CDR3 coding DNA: TGCGCCAGCAGCTTGGCCGGGGACTTTTACAATGAGCAGTTCTTC. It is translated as CASSLAGDFYNEQFF.

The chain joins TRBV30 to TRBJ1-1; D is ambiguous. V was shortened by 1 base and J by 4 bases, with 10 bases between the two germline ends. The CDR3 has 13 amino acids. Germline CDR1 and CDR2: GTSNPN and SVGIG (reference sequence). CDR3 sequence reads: CAWSAVGGTEAFF. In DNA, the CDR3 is TGTGCCTGGAGTGCGGTAGGAGGCACTGAAGCTTTCTTT. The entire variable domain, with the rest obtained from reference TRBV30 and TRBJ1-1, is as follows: SQTIHQWPATLVQPVGSPLSLECTVEGTSNPNLYWYRQAAGRGLQLLFYSVGIGQISSEVPQNLSASRPQDRQFILSSKKLLLSDSGFYLCAWSAVGGTEAFFGQGTRLTVV.

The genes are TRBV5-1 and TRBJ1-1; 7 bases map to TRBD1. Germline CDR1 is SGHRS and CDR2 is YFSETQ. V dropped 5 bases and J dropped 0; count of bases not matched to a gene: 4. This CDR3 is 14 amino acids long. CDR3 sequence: CASSRTGLNTEAFF. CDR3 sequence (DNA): TGCGCCAGCAGTCGGACAGGCCTGAACACTGAAGCTTTCTTT.